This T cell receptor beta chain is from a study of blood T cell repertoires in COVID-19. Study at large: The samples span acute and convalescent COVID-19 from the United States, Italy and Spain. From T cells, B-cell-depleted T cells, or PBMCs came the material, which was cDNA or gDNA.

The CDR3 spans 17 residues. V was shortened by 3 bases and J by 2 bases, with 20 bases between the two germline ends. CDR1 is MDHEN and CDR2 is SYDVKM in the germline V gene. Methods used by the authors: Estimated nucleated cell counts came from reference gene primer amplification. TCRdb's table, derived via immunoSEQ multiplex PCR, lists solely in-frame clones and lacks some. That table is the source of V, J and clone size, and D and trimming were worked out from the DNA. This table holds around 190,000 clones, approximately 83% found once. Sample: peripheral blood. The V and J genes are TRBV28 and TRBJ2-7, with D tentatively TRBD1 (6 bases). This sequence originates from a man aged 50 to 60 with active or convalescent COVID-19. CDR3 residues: CASSFMLVGQGTYEQYF. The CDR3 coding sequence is TGTGCCAGCAGTTTTATGCTAGTTGGGCAGGGGACCTACGAGCAGTACTTC. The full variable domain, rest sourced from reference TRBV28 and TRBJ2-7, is DVKVTQSSRYLVKRTGEKVFLECVQDMDHENMFWYRQDPGLGLRLIYFSYDVKMKEKGDIPEGYSVSREKKERFSLILESASTNQTSMYLCASSFMLVGQGTYEQYFGPGTRLTVT.